This paragraph covers one T cell receptor beta chain sequence. Its antigen is unknown. Treatment indicated: oral pan-JAK inhibitor, 5-10 mg twice daily. Extracted RNA was reverse transcribed, and the resulting cDNA served as sequencing template. The method was immunoSEQ multiplex PCR; TCRdb's version includes in-frame clones alone and lacks a portion of them. The sample lists about 180,000 clones, 53% seen once, with approximately 10% in the top ten. This sample is part of a study of CD8+ T cells in alopecia areata. Study in general: Patients received oral tofacitinib, 5 to 10 mg twice daily, for moderate-to-severe alopecia areata. The protocol delivered tofacitinib for 6 to 18 months, then withdrew it for 6 months. Study-wide results and caveats: It was lesional scalp, especially alopecia totalis/universalis, that showed higher clonality than normal scalp. TCR sharing was clearer in mice than between patients, perhaps partly owing to patient HLA diversity.

Germline values: CDR1 PRHDT, CDR2 FYEKMQ (reference sequence). V gave up 0 bases and J gave up 7 bases, with 13 bases separating them. CDR3 length: 15 residues. This TCR derives from a human donor with alopecia areata. This material consisted of CD8+ T cells sorted from blood, taken at week 24, from a patient treated with tofacitinib. This chain uses TRBV13 with TRBJ1-5, with D perhaps matching TRBD1 (6 bases). This CDR3 reads CASSLGQGTGQPQHF. CDR3 nucleotide sequence: TGTGCCAGCAGCTTAGGACAGGGAACGGGGCAGCCCCAGCATTTT.